This entry features one TCR beta chain sequence. The V and J ends lost 6 bases and 1 base respectively, with 6 bases between them. The germline CDR1 and CDR2 sequences are KGHSH and LQKENI. The CDR3 length is 12 residues. This sample was taken from a study of shared clonotypes between healthy human individuals. Under the authors' procedure: Because ImmunoSEQ provided only junction sequences with no quality scores, the filtering differed. Profiled with immunoSEQ multiplex PCR; TCRdb holds only in-frame clones, not every one. D and trimming come from the DNA, and the V and J calls and clone size come from that table. The top ten hold about 0.13% of the sample, which has a few million clones, around nine tenths seen once.

The material sequenced was naive CD4+ T cells sorted from blood. Described subset: CD45RA+ positively selected. The genes are TRBV18 and TRBJ2-5; D possibly corresponds to TRBD2 (6 bases). This clonotype was sampled from a man between 18 and 35 years old in good health. In DNA form, the CDR3 reads TGTGCCAGCTCGGAGGGCCAAGAGACCCAGTACTTC. Amino acid sequence: CASSEGQETQYF.